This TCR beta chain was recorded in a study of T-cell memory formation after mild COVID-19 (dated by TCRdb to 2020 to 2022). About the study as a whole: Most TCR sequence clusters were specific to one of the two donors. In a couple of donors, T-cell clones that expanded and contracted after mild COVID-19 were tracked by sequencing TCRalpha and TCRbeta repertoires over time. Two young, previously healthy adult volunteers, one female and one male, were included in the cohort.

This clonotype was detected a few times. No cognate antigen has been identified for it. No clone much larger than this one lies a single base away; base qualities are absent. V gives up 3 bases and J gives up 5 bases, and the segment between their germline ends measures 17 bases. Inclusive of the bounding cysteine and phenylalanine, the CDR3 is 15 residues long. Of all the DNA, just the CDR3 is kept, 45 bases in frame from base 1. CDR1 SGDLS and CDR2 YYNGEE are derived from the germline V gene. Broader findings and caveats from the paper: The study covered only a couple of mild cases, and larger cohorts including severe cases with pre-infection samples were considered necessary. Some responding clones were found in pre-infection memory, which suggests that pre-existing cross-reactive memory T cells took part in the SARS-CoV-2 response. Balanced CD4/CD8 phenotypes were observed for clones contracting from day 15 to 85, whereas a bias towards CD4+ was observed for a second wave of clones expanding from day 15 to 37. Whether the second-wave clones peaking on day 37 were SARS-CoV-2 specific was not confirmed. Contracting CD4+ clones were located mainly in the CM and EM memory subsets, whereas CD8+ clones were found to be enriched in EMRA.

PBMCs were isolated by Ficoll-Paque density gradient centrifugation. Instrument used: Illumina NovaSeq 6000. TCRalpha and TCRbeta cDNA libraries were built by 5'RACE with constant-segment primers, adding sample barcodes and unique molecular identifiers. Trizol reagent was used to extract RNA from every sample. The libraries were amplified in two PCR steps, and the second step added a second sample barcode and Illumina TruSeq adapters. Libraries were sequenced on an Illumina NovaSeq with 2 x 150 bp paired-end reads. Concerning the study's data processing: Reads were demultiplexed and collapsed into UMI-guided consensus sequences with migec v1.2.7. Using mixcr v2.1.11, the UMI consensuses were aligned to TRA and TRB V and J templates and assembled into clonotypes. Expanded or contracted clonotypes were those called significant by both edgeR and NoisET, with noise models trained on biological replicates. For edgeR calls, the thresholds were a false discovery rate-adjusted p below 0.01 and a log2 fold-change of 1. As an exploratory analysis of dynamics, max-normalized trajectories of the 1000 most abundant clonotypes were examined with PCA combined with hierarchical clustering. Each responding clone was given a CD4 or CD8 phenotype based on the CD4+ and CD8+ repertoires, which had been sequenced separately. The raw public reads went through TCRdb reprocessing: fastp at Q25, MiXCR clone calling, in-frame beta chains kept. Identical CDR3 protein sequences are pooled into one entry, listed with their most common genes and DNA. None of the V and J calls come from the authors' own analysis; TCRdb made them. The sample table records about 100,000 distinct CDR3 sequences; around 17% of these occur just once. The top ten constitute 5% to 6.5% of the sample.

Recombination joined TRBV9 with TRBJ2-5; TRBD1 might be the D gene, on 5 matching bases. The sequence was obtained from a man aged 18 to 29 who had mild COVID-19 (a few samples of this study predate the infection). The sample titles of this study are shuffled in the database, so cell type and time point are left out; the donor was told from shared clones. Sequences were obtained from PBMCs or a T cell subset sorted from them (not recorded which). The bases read TGTGCCAGCAGCGAAGCCGCAGGGTCAAGTGAGACCCAGTACTTC. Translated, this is CASSEAAGSSETQYF.